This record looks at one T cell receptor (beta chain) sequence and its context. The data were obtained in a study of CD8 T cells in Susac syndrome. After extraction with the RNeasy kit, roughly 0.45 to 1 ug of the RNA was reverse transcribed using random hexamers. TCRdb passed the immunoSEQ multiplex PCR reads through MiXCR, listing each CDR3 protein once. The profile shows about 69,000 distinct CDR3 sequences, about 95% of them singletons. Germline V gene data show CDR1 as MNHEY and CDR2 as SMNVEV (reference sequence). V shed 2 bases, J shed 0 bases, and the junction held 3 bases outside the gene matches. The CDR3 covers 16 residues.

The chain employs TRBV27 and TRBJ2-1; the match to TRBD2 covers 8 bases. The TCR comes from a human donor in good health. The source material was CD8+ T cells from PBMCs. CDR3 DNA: TGTGCCAGCAGTTTAATGGCGGGGGGCTCCTACAATGAGCAGTTCTTC. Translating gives CASSLMAGGSYNEQFF.